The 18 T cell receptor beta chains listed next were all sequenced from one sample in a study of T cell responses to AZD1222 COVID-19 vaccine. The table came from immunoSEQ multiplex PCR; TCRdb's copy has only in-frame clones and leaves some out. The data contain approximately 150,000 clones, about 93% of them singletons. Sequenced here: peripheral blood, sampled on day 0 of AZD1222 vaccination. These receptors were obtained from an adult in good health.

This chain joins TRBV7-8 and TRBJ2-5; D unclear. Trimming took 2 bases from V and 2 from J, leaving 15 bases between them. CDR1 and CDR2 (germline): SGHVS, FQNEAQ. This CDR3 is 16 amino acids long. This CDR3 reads CASSLRTRLIQETQYF. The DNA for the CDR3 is TGTGCCAGCAGCTTAAGAACCAGACTGATACAAGAGACCCAGTACTTC.

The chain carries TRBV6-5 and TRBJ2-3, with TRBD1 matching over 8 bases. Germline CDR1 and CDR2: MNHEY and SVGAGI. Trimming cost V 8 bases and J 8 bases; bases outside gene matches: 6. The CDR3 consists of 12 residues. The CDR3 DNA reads TGTGCCAGCGGCGGGACAGGAGGTACGCAGTATTTT. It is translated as CASGGTGGTQYF.

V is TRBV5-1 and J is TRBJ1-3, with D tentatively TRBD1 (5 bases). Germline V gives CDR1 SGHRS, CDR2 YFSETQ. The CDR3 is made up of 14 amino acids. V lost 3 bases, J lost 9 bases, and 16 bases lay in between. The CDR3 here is CASSSGTEIGTIYF. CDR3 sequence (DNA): TGCGCCAGCAGCTCCGGGACCGAAATCGGCACCATATATTTT.

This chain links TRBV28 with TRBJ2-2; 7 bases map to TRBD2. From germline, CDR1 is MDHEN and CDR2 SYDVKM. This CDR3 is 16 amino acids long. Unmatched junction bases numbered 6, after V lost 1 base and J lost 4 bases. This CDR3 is CASSLLGGSATGELFF. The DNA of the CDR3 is TGTGCCAGCAGTTTATTGGGCGGGAGCGCCACCGGGGAGCTGTTTTTT.

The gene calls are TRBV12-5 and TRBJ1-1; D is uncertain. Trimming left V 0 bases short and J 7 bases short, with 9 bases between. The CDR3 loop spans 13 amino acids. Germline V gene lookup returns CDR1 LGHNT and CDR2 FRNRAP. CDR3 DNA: TGTGCTAGTGGTTTGGTGGGGAAGAGTGAAGCTTTCTTT. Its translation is CASGLVGKSEAFF.

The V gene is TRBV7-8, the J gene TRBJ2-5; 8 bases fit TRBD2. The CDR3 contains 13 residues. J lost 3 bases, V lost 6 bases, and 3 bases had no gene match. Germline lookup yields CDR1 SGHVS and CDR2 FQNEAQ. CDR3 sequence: CASRSGGEETQYF. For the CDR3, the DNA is TGTGCCAGCAGATCCGGGGGGGAAGAGACCCAGTACTTC.

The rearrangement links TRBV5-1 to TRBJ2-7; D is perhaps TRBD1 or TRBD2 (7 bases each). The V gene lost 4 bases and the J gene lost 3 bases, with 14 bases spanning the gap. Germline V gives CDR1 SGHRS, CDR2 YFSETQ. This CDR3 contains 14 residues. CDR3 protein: CASSPGGQIYEQYF. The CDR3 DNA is TGCGCCAGCAGCCCGGGGGGACAGATCTACGAGCAGTACTTC.

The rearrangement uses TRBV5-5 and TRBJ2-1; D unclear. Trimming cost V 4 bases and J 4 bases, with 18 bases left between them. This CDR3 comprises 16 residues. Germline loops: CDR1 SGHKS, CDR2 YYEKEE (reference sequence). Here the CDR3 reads CASSSFEGLGYNEQFF. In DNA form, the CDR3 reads TGTGCCAGCAGCAGTTTCGAAGGGCTGGGGTACAATGAGCAGTTCTTC.

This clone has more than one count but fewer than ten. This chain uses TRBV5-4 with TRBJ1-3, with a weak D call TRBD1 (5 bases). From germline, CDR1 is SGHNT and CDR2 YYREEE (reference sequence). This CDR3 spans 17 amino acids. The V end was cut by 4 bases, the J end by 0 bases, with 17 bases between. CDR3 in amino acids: CASSPGGHSNSGNTIYF. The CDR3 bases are TGTGCCAGCAGCCCGGGGGGTCATAGCAACTCTGGAAACACCATATATTTT.

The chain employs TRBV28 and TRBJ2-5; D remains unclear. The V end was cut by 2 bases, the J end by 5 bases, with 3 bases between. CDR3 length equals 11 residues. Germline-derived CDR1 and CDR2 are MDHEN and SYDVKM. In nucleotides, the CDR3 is TGTGCCAGCAGTTTAGGGGAGACCCAGTACTTC. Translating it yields CASSLGETQYF.

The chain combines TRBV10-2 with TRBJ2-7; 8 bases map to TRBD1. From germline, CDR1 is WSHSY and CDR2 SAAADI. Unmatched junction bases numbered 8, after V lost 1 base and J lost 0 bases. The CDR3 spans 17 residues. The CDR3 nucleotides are TGCGCCAGCAGTGAGTATAGGGGACAGGAGAGCTCCTACGAGCAGTACTTC. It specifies CASSEYRGQESSYEQYF.

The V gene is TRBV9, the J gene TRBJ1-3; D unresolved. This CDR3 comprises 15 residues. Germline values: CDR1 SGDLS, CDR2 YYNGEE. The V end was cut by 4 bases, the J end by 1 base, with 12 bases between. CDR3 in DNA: TGTGCCAGCAGCCTGACGGCCGCATCTGGAAACACCATATATTTT. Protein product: CASSLTAASGNTIYF.

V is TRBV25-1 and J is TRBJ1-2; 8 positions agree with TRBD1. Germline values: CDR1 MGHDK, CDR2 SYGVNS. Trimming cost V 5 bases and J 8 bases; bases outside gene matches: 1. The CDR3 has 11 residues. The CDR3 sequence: CASSPGGGYTF. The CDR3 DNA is TGTGCCAGCAGTCCAGGGGGCGGCTACACCTTC.

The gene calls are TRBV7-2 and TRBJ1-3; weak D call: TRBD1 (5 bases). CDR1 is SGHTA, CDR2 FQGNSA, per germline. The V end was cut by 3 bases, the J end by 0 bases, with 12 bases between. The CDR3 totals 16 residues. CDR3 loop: CASSFVRATSGNTIYF. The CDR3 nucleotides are TGTGCCAGCAGCTTTGTCAGGGCTACCTCTGGAAACACCATATATTTT.

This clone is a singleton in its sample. CDR3 nucleotides: TGTGCCTTTGCGAAGGGCCCCCAGGGGGCCTCTGGAAACACCATATATTTT. Residues: CAFAKGPQGASGNTIYF. The rearrangement joins TRBV30 to TRBJ1-3, with TRBD1 identical over 8 bases. Germline V gene lookup returns CDR1 GTSNPN and CDR2 SVGIG (reference sequence). With 7 bases clipped from V and 0 bases from J, the junction kept 14 bases outside the gene matches. The CDR3 has 17 residues.

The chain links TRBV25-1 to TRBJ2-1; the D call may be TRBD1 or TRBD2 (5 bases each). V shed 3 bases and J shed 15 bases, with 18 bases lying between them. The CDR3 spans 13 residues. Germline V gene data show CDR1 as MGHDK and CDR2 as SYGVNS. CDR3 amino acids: CASSEPGPIKLFF. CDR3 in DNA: TGTGCCAGCAGTGAGCCGGGGCCTATAAAGTTGTTCTTC.

Here the CDR3 DNA reads TGTGCCAGAAGCTTAGCGCCAGGGGGCGGGCAGTACTTC. This translates into CARSLAPGGGQYF. The chain joins TRBV7-5 to TRBJ2-7; the table's D gene call, TRBD1, was not cross checked with the DNA. TRBV7-5 is tagged as a pseudogene. The CDR3 consists of 13 residues.

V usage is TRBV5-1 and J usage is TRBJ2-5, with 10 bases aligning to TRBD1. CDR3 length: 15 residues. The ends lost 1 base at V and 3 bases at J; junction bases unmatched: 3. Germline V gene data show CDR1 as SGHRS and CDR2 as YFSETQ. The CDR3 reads CASSLMGQGKETQYF. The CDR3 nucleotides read TGCGCCAGCAGCTTGATGGGACAGGGGAAAGAGACCCAGTACTTC. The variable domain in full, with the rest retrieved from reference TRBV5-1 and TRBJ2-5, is KAGVTQTPRYLIKTRGQQVTLSCSPISGHRSVSWYQQTPGQGLQFLFEYFSETQRNKGNFPGRFSGRQFSNSRSEMNVSTLELGDSALYLCASSLMGQGKETQYFGPGTRLLVL.